The sequence of this T cell receptor beta chain was determined in a study of vaccination and CD4 T cells after COVID-19. Study background: Stimulation of the cells used overlapping spike peptide pools from SARS-CoV-2 and from the common cold coronaviruses HCoV-NL63, HCoV-OC43 and HCoV-229E.

With the Oncomine TCR Beta short-read assay, DNA from cultured CD4+ T cells was sequenced. Each CDR3 protein is one row after TCRdb ran MiXCR on the PCR reads. The sample records about 13,000 distinct CDR3 sequences, roughly 26% being singletons. CDR3 length equals 15 residues. V dropped 8 bases and J dropped 3 bases, with 17 bases sitting between them. Treatment here: 10-day PBMC culture with coronavirus spike peptide pools or control peptides (ViraFEST assay). Healthy vaccinated individuals lacked prior SARS-CoV-2 infection, per negative nucleocapsid antibodies before and after vaccination. With regard to this clonotype: Its target is unknown.

This TCR was recovered from a human donor who received a COVID-19 vaccine. The chain couples TRBV12-3 or TRBV12-4 to TRBJ1-5, with D possibly TRBD1 on 6 matching bases. The starting material was CD4+ T cells from blood, cultured in vitro, obtained before SARS-CoV-2 vaccination. The CDR3 region has the DNA TGTGCCAGCCACGGGGGGCAGGGGCCCAATCAGCCCCAGCATTTT. Translated: CASHGGQGPNQPQHF.